Reported below is one T cell receptor beta chain. Its antigen remains unidentified. The record originates from a study of shared clonotypes between healthy human individuals. Study as a whole: Each donor had three CD4 naive, three CD4 memory, two CD8 naive and one CD8 memory plate. Study observations and caveats: An expected dependence of interdonor clonotype sharing on sequencing depth was noted. Generally, estimated richness proved larger in naive subsets than it did in memory subsets. Among several donors, approximately 5% of naive CD4 clonotypes were found in common.

The assay was immunoSEQ multiplex PCR, and TCRdb's table has in-frame clones only and misses some. Of roughly 2.2 million clones in the sample, roughly 90% are singletons; the top ten hold 0.37%. Germline V gene sequence: CDR1 MNHEY, CDR2 SVGAGI. Trimming removed 6 bases from V and 11 bases from J, with 16 bases in between. This CDR3 is built from 12 residues. The TCR originated in a man between 18 and 29 years old in good health. Some clones in this sample may be carry-over from other donors' samples. Sequencing was performed on naive CD4+ T cells from PBMCs. Specified subset: CD45RA+ positively selected. The chain joins TRBV6-5 to TRBJ1-1, with TRBD1 as a possible D gene (6 bases). The DNA of the CDR3 is TGTGCCAGCAGCCGGGAGGGGGGTAAGGCTTTCTTT. As protein: CASSREGGKAFF.